This entry features one T cell receptor beta chain sequence. These data originate in a study of technical replicates of blood from a few donors. Trimming removed 5 bases at V and 4 bases at J, with 15 bases between. Germline V gives CDR1 SGHAT, CDR2 FQNNGV. The CDR3 runs to 15 residues. The data were produced by immunoSEQ multiplex PCR, yet TCRdb's version contains in-frame clones alone and is incomplete. The sample has tens of thousands of clones; roughly 86% are singletons. What was sequenced was PBMCs. The J gene is TRBJ1-5, the V gene TRBV11-2, with D hard to call. This sequence was found in a human donor in good health. Some clones in this sample may be carry-over from other donors' samples. For the CDR3, the DNA is TGTGCCAGCAGCCCCGACTCGGCGCCTAATCAGCCCCAGCATTTT. Protein product: CASSPDSAPNQPQHF.